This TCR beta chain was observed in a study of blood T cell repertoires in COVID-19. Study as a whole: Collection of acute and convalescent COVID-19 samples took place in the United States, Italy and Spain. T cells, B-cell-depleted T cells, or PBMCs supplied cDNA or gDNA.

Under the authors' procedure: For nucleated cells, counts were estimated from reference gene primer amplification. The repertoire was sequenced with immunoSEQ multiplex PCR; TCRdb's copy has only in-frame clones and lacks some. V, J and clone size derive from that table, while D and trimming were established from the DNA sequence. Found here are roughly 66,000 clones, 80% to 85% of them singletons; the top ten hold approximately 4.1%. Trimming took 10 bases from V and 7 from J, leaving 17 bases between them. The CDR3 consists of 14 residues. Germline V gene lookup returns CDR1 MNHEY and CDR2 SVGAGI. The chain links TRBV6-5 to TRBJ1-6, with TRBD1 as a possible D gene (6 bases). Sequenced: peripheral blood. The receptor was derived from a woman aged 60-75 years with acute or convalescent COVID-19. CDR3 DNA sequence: TGTGCCACGACCCCGGGACAACTAAATTCACCCCTCCACTTT. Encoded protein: CATTPGQLNSPLHF.